One sample yielded the 10 T cell receptor beta chains listed below, sequenced in a study of post-analysis software for immune sequencing data. Study findings and constraints: The study found TRBV5-6, TRBV5-1 and TRBV20-1 among about five TRBV segments more frequent in patients than controls.

For these TCRs, the target antigens are not known. Prepared TCR beta cDNA libraries contained unique molecular identifiers. TCRdb processed the PCR reads anew with MiXCR; each CDR3 protein has one entry. The sample has about 810,000 distinct CDR3 sequences, around 50% seen once. Sequenced input: blood. The origin of the receptors is a girl aged 10 to 17 with multiple sclerosis.

The rearrangement joins TRBV7-2 to TRBJ2-3, with D uncertain. V lost 3 bases, J lost 7 bases, and 11 bases lay in between. Germline CDR1 and CDR2: SGHTA and FQGNSA. The CDR3 consists of 13 residues. CDR3 nucleotides: TGTGCCAGCAGCTTTTCGACCCTCCATACGCAGTATTTT. Amino acid sequence: CASSFSTLHTQYF. Combining the CDR3 with reference TRBV7-2 and TRBJ2-3 gives the whole variable domain GAGVSQSPSNKVTEKGKDVELRCDPISGHTALYWYRQSLGQGLEFLIYFQGNSAPDKSGLPSDRFSAERTGGSVSTLTIQRTQQEDSAVYLCASSFSTLHTQYFGPGTRLTVL.

This clonotype was picked up a small number of times. This chain uses TRBV3-1 with TRBJ2-7, with 10 bases that match TRBD2. Per germline, CDR1 LGHDT and CDR2 YNNKEL (reference sequence). The CDR3 totals 15 residues. Losses at the gene ends were 1 base for V and 3 bases for J; bases not matched to a gene: 3. CDR3 protein: CASSQASGSHYEQYF. The CDR3 DNA follows: TGTGCCAGCAGCCAAGCTAGCGGGAGCCACTACGAGCAGTACTTC.

The chain has TRBV5-1 and TRBJ1-5; D call uncertain. Germline V gives CDR1 SGHRS, CDR2 YFSETQ. V was shortened by 0 bases and J by 0 bases, with 7 bases between the two germline ends. This CDR3 is built from 15 residues. The CDR3 protein is CASSLGWASNQPQHF. The CDR3 bases are TGCGCCAGCAGCTTGGGGTGGGCTAGCAATCAGCCCCAGCATTTT.

J is TRBJ2-5 and V is TRBV5-1; D may be TRBD1 (5 bases). The length of the CDR3 is 12 residues. Trimming pared 7 bases from V and 2 bases from J, leaving 9 bases between. In germline, CDR1 is SGHRS, CDR2 YFSETQ. In DNA form, the CDR3 reads TGCGCCAGCGTAAGGGGACAAGAGACCCAGTACTTC. Its translation is CASVRGQETQYF. Supplemented by reference TRBV5-1 and TRBJ2-5, the full variable domain reads KAGVTQTPRYLIKTRGQQVTLSCSPISGHRSVSWYQQTPGQGLQFLFEYFSETQRNKGNFPGRFSGRQFSNSRSEMNVSTLELGDSALYLCASVRGQETQYFGPGTRLLVL.

The chain links TRBV20-1 to TRBJ2-7, with D maybe TRBD1 (6 bases). The CDR3 has 13 residues. V was trimmed by 6 bases and J by 0 bases, leaving 12 bases between them. CDR1 is DFQATT, CDR2 SNEGSKA, per germline (reference sequence). The CDR3 DNA sequence: TGCAGTGCGCAGCGACAGGCCTCCTACGAGCAGTACTTC. Protein product: CSAQRQASYEQYF.

This clonotype was found a few times. V and J are TRBV29-1 and TRBJ1-3, with unresolved D. The CDR3 length is 13 residues. Germline CDR1 SQVTM, CDR2 ANQGSEA. V lost 2 bases, J lost 4 bases, and 9 bases lay in between. CDR3 sequence: CSVERAGGNTIYF. The CDR3 coding sequence is TGCAGCGTTGAAAGGGCGGGCGGAAACACCATATATTTT.

This chain joins TRBV29-1 and TRBJ2-7; D is unclear. Germline-derived CDR1 and CDR2 are SQVTM and ANQGSEA. The V and J ends lost 4 bases and 0 bases respectively, with 7 bases between them. CDR3 length: 12 amino acids. The CDR3 protein is CSVALGSYEQYF. The CDR3 coding sequence is TGCAGCGTTGCGCTGGGCTCCTACGAGCAGTACTTC.

This clonotype was counted only a few times. This chain uses TRBV12-3 or TRBV12-4 with TRBJ2-5; the D is unclear. The V gene lost 3 bases and the J gene lost 5 bases, with 10 bases spanning the gap. The CDR3 totals 13 residues. The CDR3 region has the DNA TGTGCCAGCAGTTTTTCAGCGTGGGAGACCCAGTACTTC. This codes for CASSFSAWETQYF.

The CDR3 DNA reads TGTGCCAGCAGTCCTTCGGCCGGGAGGCCCTACGAGCAGTACTTC. It encodes CASSPSAGRPYEQYF. The gene calls are TRBV27 and TRBJ2-4, with 7 bases aligning to TRBD2. The J call may be incorrect, as the DNA end agrees better with TRBJ2-7. CDR1 MNHEY and CDR2 SMNVEV come from the germline V gene (reference sequence). The CDR3 has 15 amino acids.

The chain combines TRBV7-8 with TRBJ2-1; TRBD1 might be the D (6 bases). The length of the CDR3 is 15 residues. V dropped 1 base and J dropped 7 bases, with 14 bases sitting between them. In germline, CDR1 is SGHVS, CDR2 FQNEAQ. The chain's CDR3 is CASSLDREVGNEQFF. The CDR3, as DNA: TGTGCCAGCAGCTTAGACAGGGAAGTAGGAAATGAGCAGTTCTTC.